This is a list of T cell receptor beta chains from one sample in a study of OX40 agonist ivuxolimab in advanced cancers. Profiled with immunoSEQ multiplex PCR; TCRdb holds only in-frame clones, not every one. In the table there are about 88,000 clones, 75% to 90% of which are singletons. The sample in question was CD4+ or CD8+ T cells sorted from blood, obtained in a trial of the OX40 agonist ivuxolimab. The receptors shown here come from an adult with an advanced solid tumor such as melanoma, head and neck, liver or kidney cancer. Both conserved end residues are part of each CDR3. Fields, in order: J gene, clone size, V gene, D gene, CDR3 protein, CDR3 DNA. The D gene is left open where the match is weak. Size tells how often a clone was seen (once, few, many) or the class of an expanded clone, and some rows leave it out.

TRBJ2-3,.,TRBV11-2,.,CASSLDKGVDTQYF,TGTGCCAGCAGCTTAGATAAGGGAGTAGATACGCAGTATTTT
TRBJ1-6,.,TRBV27,.,CASSFFSGNFSPLHF,TGTGCCAGCAGTTTTTTTTCCGGGAACTTTTCACCCCTCCACTTT
TRBJ2-3,.,TRBV7-6,TRBD2,CASSSQRGPSADTQYF,TGTGCCAGCAGCTCCCAGCGGGGGCCAAGCGCAGATACGCAGTATTTT
TRBJ1-1,.,TRBV28,TRBD1,CASSTTGQGTEAFF,TGTGCCAGCAGCACTACCGGACAGGGCACTGAAGCTTTCTTT
TRBJ1-5,.,TRBV5-4,.,CASSFRPPQHF,TGTGCCAGCAGCTTCCGTCCGCCCCAGCATTTT
TRBJ2-1,.,TRBV5-1,TRBD2,CATSPQGTSGYNEQFF,TGCGCCACCTCTCCCCAAGGAACTAGCGGCTACAATGAGCAGTTCTTC
TRBJ2-5,.,TRBV30,TRBD2,CALKGSGRAWETQYF,TGTGCCCTGAAGGGGAGCGGGAGGGCCTGGGAGACCCAGTACTTC
TRBJ1-1,.,TRBV6-1,.,CASSQGFATEAFF,TGTGCCAGCAGCCAGGGTTTTGCCACTGAAGCTTTCTTT
TRBJ2-7,.,TRBV19,TRBD2,CASSKGLGRGRLAGENEQYF,TGTGCCAGTAGTAAGGGCCTGGGCAGGGGGCGCCTAGCGGGAGAAAACGAGCAGTACTTC
TRBJ2-7,.,TRBV7-2,TRBD1,CASRGQGYEQYF,TGTGCCAGCAGAGGACAGGGGTACGAGCAGTACTTC
TRBJ2-1,.,TRBV10-3,.,CATGAPQSTFLNNEQFF,TGTGCCACCGGAGCCCCACAGTCCACCTTCCTTAACAATGAGCAGTTCTTC
TRBJ1-1,.,TRBV11-3,.,CASSLDSSAYTEAFF,TGTGCCAGCAGCTTAGATTCAAGTGCTTACACTGAAGCTTTCTTT
TRBJ2-1,.,TRBV9,.,CASSPGWSSYNEQFF,TGTGCCAGCAGCCCCGGGTGGAGCTCCTACAATGAGCAGTTCTTC
TRBJ1-6,.,TRBV10-2,.,CATHLGPGSYNSPLHF,TGCGCCACCCATCTAGGGCCGGGATCATATAATTCACCCCTCCACTTT
TRBJ1-5,few,TRBV19,.,CASSILGDQPQHF,TGTGCCAGTAGTATATTGGGGGATCAGCCCCAGCATTTT
TRBJ1-3,few,TRBV10-3,.,CAISESFNSGNTIYF,TGTGCCATCAGTGAGTCTTTCAACTCTGGAAACACCATATATTTT
TRBJ2-3,.,TRBV5-1,.,CASSLDNRVVKLVTDTQYF,TGCGCCAGCAGCTTGGACAACAGGGTAGTTAAGTTGGTCACAGATACGCAGTATTTT
TRBJ2-2,.,TRBV7-9,TRBD1,CASSGRTGRDTGELFF,TGTGCCAGCAGCGGACGGACAGGGCGTGACACCGGGGAGCTGTTTTTT
TRBJ2-5,.,TRBV5-4,.,CASSLGVGQETQYF,TGTGCCAGCAGCTTGGGTGTGGGGCAAGAGACCCAGTACTTC
TRBJ1-4,.,TRBV4-3,.,CASSQEWGKLFF,TGCGCCAGCAGCCAAGAGTGGGGAAAACTGTTTTTT
TRBJ1-2,few,TRBV7-2,.,CASSPQGRTSNYGYTF,TGTGCCAGCAGCCCCCAGGGGCGTACCTCCAACTATGGCTACACCTTC
TRBJ2-2,.,TRBV18,.,CASSPGRTTGELFF,TGTGCCAGCTCACCAGGCAGAACCACCGGGGAGCTGTTTTTT
TRBJ1-1,.,TRBV4-2,.,CASSHPNERGTEAFF,TGTGCCAGCAGCCACCCCAACGAAAGGGGGACTGAAGCTTTCTTT
TRBJ2-5,.,TRBV25-1,.,CASSESRLARETQYF,TGTGCCAGCAGTGAATCCCGTCTAGCCAGGGAGACCCAGTACTTC
TRBJ2-2,.,TRBV7-2,.,CASSQSVANTGELFF,TGTGCCAGCAGCCAGTCCGTAGCTAACACCGGGGAGCTGTTTTTT
TRBJ2-7,.,TRBV9,.,CASSADQPNYEQYF,TGTGCCAGCAGCGCGGACCAACCCAACTACGAGCAGTACTTC
TRBJ2-2,.,TRBV29-1,.,CSVEAYTGELFF,TGCAGCGTTGAAGCCTACACCGGGGAGCTGTTTTTT
TRBJ1-2,.,TRBV5-1,.,CASSLISANYGYTF,TGCGCCAGCAGCTTGATCTCAGCTAACTATGGCTACACCTTC
TRBJ1-5,.,TRBV27,TRBD1,CASRPGDRGEQPQHF,TGTGCCAGCAGACCCGGGGACAGGGGTGAGCAGCCCCAGCATTTT
TRBJ1-5,.,TRBV4-2,.,CASSQPDRGSNQPQHF,TGTGCCAGCAGCCAACCCGATCGGGGGAGCAATCAGCCCCAGCATTTT
TRBJ2-3,.,TRBV7-3,TRBD1,CASSIRTGRPDTQYF,TGTGCCAGCAGCATTCGGACAGGGCGCCCAGATACGCAGTATTTT
TRBJ2-2,.,TRBV7-7,TRBD2,CASSGLAGGAGELFF,TGTGCTAGCAGCGGGCTAGCGGGAGGGGCCGGGGAGCTGTTTTTT
TRBJ2-1,.,TRBV9,TRBD2,CASSGRLAGVGNEQFF,TGTGCCAGCAGCGGCAGACTAGCGGGAGTGGGCAATGAGCAGTTCTTC
TRBJ1-1,.,TRBV5-6,TRBD1,CASSWDRAEAFF,TGTGCCAGCAGCTGGGACAGGGCAGAAGCTTTCTTT
TRBJ2-3,.,TRBV7-9,.,CASSLGAGKTDTQYF,TGTGCCAGCAGCTTAGGGGCAGGGAAAACAGATACGCAGTATTTT
TRBJ1-2,.,TRBV28,.,CASSDQVRDVNYGYTF,TGTGCCAGCAGTGATCAGGTACGGGACGTCAACTATGGCTACACCTTC
TRBJ1-2,.,TRBV23-1,.,CASSQSGGGDGYTF,TGCGCCAGCAGTCAATCAGGAGGTGGGGATGGCTACACCTTC
TRBJ2-2,.,TRBV2,TRBD2,CATRRTSANTGELFF,TGTGCCACTCGACGGACTAGCGCGAACACCGGGGAGCTGTTTTTT
TRBJ1-2,.,TRBV27,.,CATSQGFGYTF,TGTGCCACCTCACAGGGATTTGGCTACACCTTC
TRBJ1-2,.,TRBV7-9,TRBD1,CASSSGGGAFYGYTF,TGTGCCAGCAGCAGCGGAGGGGGCGCTTTCTATGGCTACACCTTC
TRBJ1-1,.,TRBV4-2,TRBD1,CASSRGQGAPLEAFF,TGTGCCAGCAGCCGAGGACAGGGGGCCCCCCTTGAAGCTTTCTTT